This TCR beta chain is from a study of control samples from healthy donors and cancer patients. The data were produced by immunoSEQ multiplex PCR, yet TCRdb's version contains in-frame clones alone and is incomplete. This table has around 130,000 clones, around 92% appearing once. Sequenced input: blood. This TCR was recovered from a man in his fifties in good health.

The CDR3 spells CASSLSAGGQETQYF. The CDR3 nucleotides are TGTGCCAGCAGCTTATCTGCGGGGGGTCAAGAGACCCAGTACTTC. V usage is TRBV7-2 and J usage is TRBJ2-5, with TRBD2 matching 8 bases. Germline lookup yields CDR1 SGHTA and CDR2 FQGNSA. Trimming at V came to 2 bases and at J to 2 bases, leaving 4 bases not matched to a gene. CDR3 length: 15 amino acids.